This record concerns one T cell receptor (beta chain) sequence. Its antigen remains unidentified. No qualities accompany the bases; no much larger clone lies one base away. Cut back by 7 bases and 0 bases, the V and J ends lie 16 bases apart. As encoded in the germline V gene, CDR1 is MDHEN while CDR2 is SYDVKM. Including the terminal cysteine and phenylalanine, the CDR3 comprises 16 residues. Only the CDR3 part of the read is kept: 48 bases, read in frame from the first base. These data are taken from a study of early T cells in non-severe SARS-CoV-2 infection (dated by TCRdb to about 2021). Broadly, across the study: Because TCR sequencing relied on bulk RNA taken from unsorted whole blood, pairing of alpha and beta chains was not possible. What the authors observed across the whole study: VDJdb matching was skewed toward anti-spike CD8 responses and likely underestimated virus-specific expansions by missing private and CD4 specificities.

Set within a cohort of healthcare workers in London, UK, this nested case-control study involved weekly PCR testing of nasopharyngeal swabs along with blood sampling. Healthcare workers were recruited between 23 and 31 March 2020, during the week of the UK lockdown, and were followed weekly for up to roughly 15 weeks. The library was generated by 5' RACE. Data came from a NextSeq 500. In the TCR library protocol, unique molecular identifiers were attached to individual cDNA molecules to correct for PCR bias and sequencing error. Both TCR alpha and beta chains were sequenced, and tight co-correlation was observed between alpha and beta sequence abundances in each sample. Per the original workflow: Decombinator V4 was used to perform V gene, J gene and CDR3 annotation of TCR sequences. Expanded TCRs were defined as changing significantly between any two time points under a Poisson model with p below 0.0001. TCR abundances were normalised to the total number of TCRs sequenced per sample and expressed as counts per million. MAIT TCRs were defined by TRAV1-2 paired with TRAJ12, TRAJ20 or TRAJ33, and iNKT TCRs by TRAV10 paired with TRAJ18. VDJdb, accessed 1 November 2021, was searched for CMV, EBV and SARS-CoV-2 annotated TCRs, with TCRs annotated for multiple antigens excluded. TCRdb reanalyzed the raw reads on its own, using fastp at Q25 for trimming and MiXCR for clone calling, and kept in-frame beta chains. Rows merge per CDR3 protein into single entries with the most common DNA and genes. None of the V and J calls come from the authors' own analysis; TCRdb made them. In this sample the table shows 70,000 to 75,000 distinct CDR3 sequences, 12% to 15% of which occur a single time. The ten largest clonotypes hold 11% to 15% of the sample.

The chain was built from TRBV28 and TRBJ1-5; TRBD1 is a weak D gene call, 5 bases matching. The sequence was obtained from an adult who was a healthcare worker with PCR-confirmed SARS-CoV-2 infection or an uninfected control (not recorded which). Source material: whole blood. The nucleotide sequence is TGTGCCAGCAAAATGGCAGGGCTTTATAGCAATCAGCCCCAGCATTTT. The encoded protein is CASKMAGLYSNQPQHF.